One and the same sample provided the 3 T cell receptor beta chains below, sequenced in a study of T-cell memory formation after mild COVID-19 (dated by TCRdb to the early 2020s). Libraries were prepared through 5' RACE. The sequencing machine was an Illumina NovaSeq 6000. TCRdb reprocessing: public reads trimmed at Q25 with fastp, clones called with MiXCR, in-frame beta chains kept. Identical CDR3 proteins give one entry, which carries the most common genes and DNA. Within this sample are about half a million distinct CDR3 sequences, with 15% to 20% of them counted one time only. The ten largest account for approximately 13% of the sample. Sequenced material: PBMCs or a T cell subset sorted from them (not recorded which). These receptors were collected from an adult woman who had mild COVID-19 (a few samples of this study predate the infection). The sample titles of this study are shuffled in the database, so cell type and time point are left out; the donor was told from shared clones.

This clonotype was seen a few times. The chain links TRBV7-2 to TRBJ2-5; D is possibly TRBD1 or TRBD2 (5 bases each). CDR1 and CDR2 (germline): SGHTA, FQGNSA. Trimming shortened V by 5 bases and J by 2 bases, and 15 bases separated the two germline ends. The CDR3 totals 15 residues. The CDR3 DNA reads as TGTGCCAGCAGCATCTTCCCGGGACCTCAAGAGACCCAGTACTTC. It is translated as CASSIFPGPQETQYF.

This chain links TRBV3-1 with TRBJ2-3, with D hard to call. This CDR3 has 13 amino acids. Germline V gene lookup returns CDR1 LGHDT and CDR2 YNNKEL (reference sequence). Trimming stripped 1 base from V and 6 bases from J, with 8 bases between. In nucleotides, the CDR3 is TGTGCCAGCAGCCAAGTACCTGCGGATACGCAGTATTTT. Translating gives CASSQVPADTQYF.

This clonotype occurred once. The chain couples TRBV5-6 to TRBJ1-2, with a weak D call TRBD1 (6 bases). V lost 0 bases to trimming and J lost 4 bases, with 19 bases between them. There are 17 residues in the CDR3. From germline, CDR1 is SGHDT and CDR2 YYEEEE. CDR3 DNA sequence: TGTGCCAGCAGCTTGGCTCAGGGGTCATTTTCCGGCTATGGCTACACCTTC. As protein: CASSLAQGSFSGYGYTF.